This entry describes one T cell receptor (beta chain). Its target is not known. The source of the sample is a study of Ad26.COV2.S vaccination and SARS-CoV-2 variants. The wider study: Ad26.COV2.S shots went into the muscle once or twice, 56 days apart. The study, taken as a whole, reports: Non-spike TCR breadth was similar in vaccine and placebo recipients. An underestimation of total T cell responses may have resulted from the TCR breadth and depth analyses. Following vaccination, spike-specific CD8+ and CD4+ T cell responses reportedly exhibited substantial breadth.

Treatment reported: roughly 19 received Ad26.COV2.S at low or high dose, single or two shots; several received placebo; per-sample allocation not given. Repertoires come from day 63 after the first vaccine or placebo injection. Assay used: immunoSEQ multiplex PCR; TCRdb lists only in-frame clones, some missing. This table has over 400,000 clones, roughly 90% appearing once. Looked up from germline, CDR1 is LGHNA and CDR2 is YSLEER. Deletions cut 3 bases from V and 4 bases from J, with 10 bases between. The CDR3 has 14 residues. Source: peripheral blood, taken in a trial of Ad26.COV2.S vaccine versus placebo. This chain links TRBV4-3 with TRBJ1-5; no definite D call. This sequence originates from a person between 18 and 65 years old who received the Ad26.COV2.S COVID-19 vaccine or a placebo. This CDR3 reads CASSQEILNQPQHF. DNA for the CDR3: TGCGCCAGCAGCCAGGAGATATTAAATCAGCCCCAGCATTTT.